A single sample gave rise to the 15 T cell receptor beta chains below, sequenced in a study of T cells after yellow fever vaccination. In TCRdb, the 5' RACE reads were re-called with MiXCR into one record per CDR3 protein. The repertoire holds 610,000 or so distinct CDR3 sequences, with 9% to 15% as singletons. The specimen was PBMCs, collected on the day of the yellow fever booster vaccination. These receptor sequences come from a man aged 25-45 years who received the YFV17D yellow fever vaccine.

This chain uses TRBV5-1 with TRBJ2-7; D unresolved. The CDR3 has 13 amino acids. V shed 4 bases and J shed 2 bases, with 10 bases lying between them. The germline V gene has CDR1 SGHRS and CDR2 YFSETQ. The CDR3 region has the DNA TGCGCCAGCAGCAGGACGCCTGCCTACGAGCAGTACTTC. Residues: CASSRTPAYEQYF.

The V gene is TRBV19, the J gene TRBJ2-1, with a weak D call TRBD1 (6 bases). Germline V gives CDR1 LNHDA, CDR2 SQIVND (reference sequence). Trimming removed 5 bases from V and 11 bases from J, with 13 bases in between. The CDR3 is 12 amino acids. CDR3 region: CASSQGQSQQFF. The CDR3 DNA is TGTGCCAGTAGTCAGGGACAAAGCCAGCAGTTCTTC.

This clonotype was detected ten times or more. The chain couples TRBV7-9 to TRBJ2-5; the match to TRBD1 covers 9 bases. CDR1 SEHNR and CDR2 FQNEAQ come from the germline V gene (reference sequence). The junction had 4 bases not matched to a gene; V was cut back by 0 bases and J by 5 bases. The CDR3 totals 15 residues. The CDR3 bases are TGTGCCAGCAGCTTAGCCGGGACAGGGATGGAGACCCAGTACTTC. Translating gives CASSLAGTGMETQYF.

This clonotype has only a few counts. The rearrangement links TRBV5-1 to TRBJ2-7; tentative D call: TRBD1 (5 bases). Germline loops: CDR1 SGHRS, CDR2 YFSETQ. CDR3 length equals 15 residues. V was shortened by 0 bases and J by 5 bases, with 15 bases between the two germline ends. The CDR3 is CASSLGTQPGDEQYF. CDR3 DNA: TGCGCCAGCAGCTTGGGGACACAACCCGGTGACGAGCAGTACTTC.

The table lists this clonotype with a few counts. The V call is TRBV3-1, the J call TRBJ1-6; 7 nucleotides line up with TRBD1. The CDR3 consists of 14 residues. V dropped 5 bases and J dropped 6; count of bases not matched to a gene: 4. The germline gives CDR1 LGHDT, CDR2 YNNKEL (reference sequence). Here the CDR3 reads CASSVQGLNSPLHF. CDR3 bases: TGTGCCAGCAGCGTACAGGGGCTTAATTCACCCCTCCACTTT.

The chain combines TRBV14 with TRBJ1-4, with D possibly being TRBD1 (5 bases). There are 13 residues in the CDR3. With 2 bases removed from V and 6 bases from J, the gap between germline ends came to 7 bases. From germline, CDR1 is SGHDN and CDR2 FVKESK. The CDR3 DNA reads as TGTGCCAGCAGCCAAAGAGGGGATGAAAAACTGTTTTTT. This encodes CASSQRGDEKLFF.

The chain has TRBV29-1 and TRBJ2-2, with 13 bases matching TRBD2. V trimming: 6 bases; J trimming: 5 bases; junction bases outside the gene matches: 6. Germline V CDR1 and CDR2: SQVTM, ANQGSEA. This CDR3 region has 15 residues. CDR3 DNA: TGCAGCGTGAGGACTAGCGGGAGAGAGACCGGGGAGCTGTTTTTT. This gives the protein CSVRTSGRETGELFF.

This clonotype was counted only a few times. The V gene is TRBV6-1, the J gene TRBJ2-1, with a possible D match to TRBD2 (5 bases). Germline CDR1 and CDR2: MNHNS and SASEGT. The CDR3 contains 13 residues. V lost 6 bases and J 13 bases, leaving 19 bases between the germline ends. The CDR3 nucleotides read TGTGCCAGCAGCTCCGGTCGGGGTAATATTCAGTTCTTC. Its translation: CASSSGRGNIQFF.

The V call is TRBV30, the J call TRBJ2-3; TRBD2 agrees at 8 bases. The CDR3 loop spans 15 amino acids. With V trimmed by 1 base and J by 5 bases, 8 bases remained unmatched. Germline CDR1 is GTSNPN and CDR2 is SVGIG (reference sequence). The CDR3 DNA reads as TGTGCCTGGAGTGCGGAGGCGGGAGGCGGAGATACGCAGTATTTT. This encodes CAWSAEAGGGDTQYF. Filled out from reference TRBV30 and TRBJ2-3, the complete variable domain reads SQTIHQWPATLVQPVGSPLSLECTVEGTSNPNLYWYRQAAGRGLQLLFYSVGIGQISSEVPQNLSASRPQDRQFILSSKKLLLSDSGFYLCAWSAEAGGGDTQYFGPGTRLTVL.

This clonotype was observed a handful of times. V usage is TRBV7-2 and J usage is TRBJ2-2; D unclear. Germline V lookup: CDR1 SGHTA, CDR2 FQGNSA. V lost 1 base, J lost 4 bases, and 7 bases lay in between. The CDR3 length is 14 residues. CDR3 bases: TGTGCCAGCAGCTTAGGTCCCCGCACCGGGGAGCTGTTTTTT. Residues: CASSLGPRTGELFF.

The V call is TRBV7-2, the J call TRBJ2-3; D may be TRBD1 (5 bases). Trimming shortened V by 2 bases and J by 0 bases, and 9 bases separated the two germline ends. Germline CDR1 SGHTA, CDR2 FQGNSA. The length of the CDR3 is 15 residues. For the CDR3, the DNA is TGTGCCAGCAGCTTAACAGGAATGAGCACAGATACGCAGTATTTT. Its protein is CASSLTGMSTDTQYF.

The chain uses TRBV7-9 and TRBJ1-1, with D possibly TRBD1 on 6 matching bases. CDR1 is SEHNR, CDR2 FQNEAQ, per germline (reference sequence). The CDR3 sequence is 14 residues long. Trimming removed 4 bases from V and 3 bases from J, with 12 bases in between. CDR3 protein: CASSSPGQYTEAFF. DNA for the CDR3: TGTGCCAGCAGCTCCCCCGGACAGTACACTGAAGCTTTCTTT.

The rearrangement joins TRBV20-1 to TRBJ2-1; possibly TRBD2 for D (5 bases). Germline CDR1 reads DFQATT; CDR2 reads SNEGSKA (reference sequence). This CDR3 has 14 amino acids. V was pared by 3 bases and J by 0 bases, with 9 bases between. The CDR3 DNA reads TGCAGTGCTAGCGTGGGGAGCTCCTACAATGAGCAGTTCTTC. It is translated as CSASVGSSYNEQFF.

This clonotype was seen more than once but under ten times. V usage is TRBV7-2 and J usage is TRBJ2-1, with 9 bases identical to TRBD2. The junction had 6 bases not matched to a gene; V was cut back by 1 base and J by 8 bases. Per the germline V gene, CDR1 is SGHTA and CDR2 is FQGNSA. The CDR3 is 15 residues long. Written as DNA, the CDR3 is TGTGCCAGCAGCTTAGTTGCTAGCGGGAACTATGAGCAGTTCTTC. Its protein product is CASSLVASGNYEQFF.

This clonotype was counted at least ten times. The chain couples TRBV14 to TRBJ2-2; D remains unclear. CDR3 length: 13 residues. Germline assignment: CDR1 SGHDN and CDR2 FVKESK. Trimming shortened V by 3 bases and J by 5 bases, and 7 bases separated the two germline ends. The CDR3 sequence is CASSHQRTGELFF. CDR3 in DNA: TGTGCCAGCAGCCACCAAAGAACCGGGGAGCTGTTTTTT.